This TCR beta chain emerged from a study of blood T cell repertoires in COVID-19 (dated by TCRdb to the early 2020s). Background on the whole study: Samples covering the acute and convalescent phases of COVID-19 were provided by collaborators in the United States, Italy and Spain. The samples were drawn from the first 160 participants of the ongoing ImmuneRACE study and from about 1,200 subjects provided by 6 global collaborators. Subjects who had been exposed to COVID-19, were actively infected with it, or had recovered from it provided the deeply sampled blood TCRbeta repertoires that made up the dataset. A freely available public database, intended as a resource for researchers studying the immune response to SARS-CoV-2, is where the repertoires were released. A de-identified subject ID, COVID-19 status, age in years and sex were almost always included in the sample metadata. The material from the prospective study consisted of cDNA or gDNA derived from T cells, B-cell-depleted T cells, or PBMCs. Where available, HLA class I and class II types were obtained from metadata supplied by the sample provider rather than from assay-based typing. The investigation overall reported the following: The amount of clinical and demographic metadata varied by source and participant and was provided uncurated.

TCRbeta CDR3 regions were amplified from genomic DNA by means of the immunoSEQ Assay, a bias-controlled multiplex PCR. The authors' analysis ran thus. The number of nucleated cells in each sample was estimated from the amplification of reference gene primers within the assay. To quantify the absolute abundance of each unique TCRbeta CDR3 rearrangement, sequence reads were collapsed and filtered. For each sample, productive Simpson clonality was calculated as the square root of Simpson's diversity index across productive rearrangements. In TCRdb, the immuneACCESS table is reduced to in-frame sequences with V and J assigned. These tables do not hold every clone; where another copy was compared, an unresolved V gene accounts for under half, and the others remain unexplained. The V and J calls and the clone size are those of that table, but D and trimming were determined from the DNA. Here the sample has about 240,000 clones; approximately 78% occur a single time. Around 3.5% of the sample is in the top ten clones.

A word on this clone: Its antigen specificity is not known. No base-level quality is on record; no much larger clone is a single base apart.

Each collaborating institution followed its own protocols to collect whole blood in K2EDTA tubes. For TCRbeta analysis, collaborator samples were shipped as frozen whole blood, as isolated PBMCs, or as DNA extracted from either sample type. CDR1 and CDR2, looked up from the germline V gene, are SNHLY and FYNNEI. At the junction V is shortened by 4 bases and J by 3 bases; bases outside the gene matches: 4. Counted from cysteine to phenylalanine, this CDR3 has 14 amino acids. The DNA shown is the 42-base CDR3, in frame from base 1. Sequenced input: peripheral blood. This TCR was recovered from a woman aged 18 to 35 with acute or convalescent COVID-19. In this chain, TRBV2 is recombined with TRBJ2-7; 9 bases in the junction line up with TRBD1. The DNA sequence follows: TGTGCCAGCAGTGGATCGGGACAGGGCTACGAGCAGTACTTC. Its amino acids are CASSGSGQGYEQYF.